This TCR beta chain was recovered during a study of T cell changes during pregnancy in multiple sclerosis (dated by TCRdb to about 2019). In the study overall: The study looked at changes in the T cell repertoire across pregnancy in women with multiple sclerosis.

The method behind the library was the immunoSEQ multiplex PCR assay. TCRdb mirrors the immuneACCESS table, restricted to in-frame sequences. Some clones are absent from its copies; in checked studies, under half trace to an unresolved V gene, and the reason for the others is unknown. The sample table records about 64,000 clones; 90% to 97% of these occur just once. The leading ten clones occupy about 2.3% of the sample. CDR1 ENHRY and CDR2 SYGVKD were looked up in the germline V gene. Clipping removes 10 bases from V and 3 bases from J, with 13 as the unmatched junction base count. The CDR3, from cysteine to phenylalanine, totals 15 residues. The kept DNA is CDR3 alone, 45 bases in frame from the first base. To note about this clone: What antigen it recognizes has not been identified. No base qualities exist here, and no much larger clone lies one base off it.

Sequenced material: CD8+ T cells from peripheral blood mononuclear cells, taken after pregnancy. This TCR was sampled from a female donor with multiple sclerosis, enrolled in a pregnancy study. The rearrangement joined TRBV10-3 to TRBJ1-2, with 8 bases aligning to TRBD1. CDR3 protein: CATAKQGELDYGYTF. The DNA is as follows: TGTGCCACCGCGAAACAGGGGGAGTTGGACTATGGCTACACCTTC.